This T cell receptor (beta chain) is drawn from a study of Ad26.COV2.S vaccination and SARS-CoV-2 variants listed by TCRdb under 2021. Broadly, across the study: Vaccine-arm donors were drawn from COV1001, a multicentre, randomized, double-blind, placebo-controlled phase I-IIa trial of Ad26.COV2.S in healthy adults. Ad26.COV2.S was administered intramuscularly at 5 x 10^10 or 1 x 10^11 viral particles, either as a single shot or as two shots given 56 days apart. The specificity and breadth of SARS-CoV-2-reactive T cell receptors after Ad26.COV2.S vaccination were assessed by TCRbeta repertoire sequencing. The TCR-sequenced set comprised around 30 samples: about 19 Ad26.COV2.S vaccine recipients, 5 placebo recipients and 8 SARS-CoV-2 convalescent individuals. Trial participants were randomized into five groups of five: low-dose or high-dose Ad26.COV2.S given once or twice, or placebo on both occasions. Investigators did not know the trial group allocation while performing experiments and assessing outcomes. The study at large found these results: Vaccine and placebo recipients had similar non-spike TCR breadth, a finding consistent with the vaccine containing only spike. The authors noted that the TCR breadth and depth analyses may have underestimated total T cell responses. Compared with placebo recipients, Ad26.COV2.S recipients showed higher spike-specific TCR breadth (P = 0.0014). Substantial breadth of spike-specific CD8+ and CD4+ T cell responses was reported after vaccination. The study lacked the statistical power to compare responses across vaccine doses or regimens.

The treatment or condition label here, explained by the study, means: roughly 19 received Ad26.COV2.S at low or high dose, single or two shots; about 5 received placebo; per-sample allocation not given. Repertoires of vaccine and placebo recipients were sequenced from samples taken on day 63 after the first injection. Cohort 1b enrolled around 23 adults aged 18-55 years at a single site in Boston, USA, between 29 July and 7 August 2020. Ad26.COV2.S consisted of a replication-incompetent adenovirus type 26 vector by which a prefusion-stabilized SARS-CoV-2 spike protein from the original Wuhan strain was expressed. Remarks on this clone: Its antigen is not yet known. One base away there is no much larger clone; base qualities are not given.

The immunoSEQ Assay was used to sequence TCRbeta CDR3 regions. After extraction, genomic DNA underwent amplification by bias-controlled multiplex PCR, followed by high-throughput sequencing. The study's own analysis went as follows. To quantify the absolute abundance of every unique TCRbeta CDR3 region, sequences were collapsed and filtered. T cell fraction was estimated by normalization of TCRbeta template counts to usable DNA, with usable DNA being measured through amplification of reference genes present in all nucleated cells. Repertoire TCRs were annotated as SARS-CoV-2-specific when V gene, CDR3 amino acid sequence and J gene were exactly matched to a known reactive TCR set. The reference SARS-CoV-2 TCR set was obtained from MIRA and was filtered for enrichment in COVID-19-positive ImmuneCODE repertoires, whereby public or cross-reactive TCRs were removed. Using the MIRA antigens, annotated TCRs were further analysed by specific ORF or by position within an ORF. Breadth was defined as the number of annotated unique rearrangements divided by the total number of unique productive rearrangements, and depth was defined as the summed frequency of the annotated unique rearrangements. Two-sided Wilcoxon rank-sum tests were used to compare TCR breadth between groups. TCRdb's version of the immuneACCESS table is confined to in-frame rearrangements and falls short of the full clone set. An unresolved V gene accounts for under half of the shortfall where checked; the remainder is of unknown origin. V and J calls and clone size are those listed in that table; D and trimming were worked out from the DNA. The sample table holds roughly 500,000 clones, of which approximately 90% were seen once. Clones ranked in the top ten supply over 10% of the sample.

V is reduced by 4 bases and J by 6 bases, leaving a spacing of 13 bases between them. Spanning cysteine to phenylalanine, the CDR3 consists of 13 amino acids. Of all the DNA, just the CDR3 is kept, 39 bases in frame from base 1. CDR1 and CDR2, per the germline V gene (reference sequence), are GTSNPN and SVGIG. The receptor comes from a person between 18 and 59 years old who received the Ad26.COV2.S COVID-19 vaccine or a placebo. The sequence is built from TRBV30 and TRBJ1-5; TRBD1 might be the D gene, on 5 matching bases. This specimen was peripheral blood, taken in a trial of Ad26.COV2.S vaccine versus placebo. The nucleotide sequence reads TGTGCCTGGACGCGGGGGGTCGGTCAGCCCCAGCATTTT. This codes for CAWTRGVGQPQHF.